This T cell receptor beta chain stems from a study of spatial heterogeneity in lung cancer. Study summary: Raw sequencing reads included, on average, more than 8.5 appearances of each unique TCR and UMI combination.

V lost 6 bases, J lost 9 bases, and 22 bases lay in between. CDR1 SGHKS and CDR2 YYEKEE come from the germline V gene (reference sequence). The CDR3 consists of 14 residues. A unique molecular identifier was carried by every single TCR cDNA molecule. A single record per CDR3 protein comes from TCRdb applying MiXCR to the 5' RACE reads. This table has 45,000 or so distinct CDR3 sequences, 10% to 15% appearing once. This clonotype was counted between two and nine times. Noted time point: sample taken at primary tumor resection. Sequencing covered unsorted whole RNA taken from tumor, nontumor lung or frozen PBMC. Untreated early-stage non-small cell lung cancer patients, fewer than 85 in total, were the donors.

This chain uses TRBV5-5 with TRBJ2-7; D possibly corresponds to TRBD2 (6 bases). This receptor was obtained from a female donor with early-stage non-small cell lung cancer. The sample here was PBMCs, taken at surgery. CDR3: CASILAGTPHGQYF. The CDR3 bases are TGTGCCAGCATCCTAGCTGGGACTCCCCACGGGCAGTACTTC. Supplemented by reference TRBV5-5 and TRBJ2-7, the full variable domain reads DAGVTQSPTHLIKTRGQQVTLRCSPISGHKSVSWYQQVLGQGPQFIFQYYEKEERGRGNFPDRFSARQFPNYSSELNVNALLLGDSALYLCASILAGTPHGQYFGPGTRLTVT.